A single sample is the source of the 11 T cell receptor beta chains below, sequenced in a study of graft-versus-host responses after intestinal transplantation. Profiling relied on immunoSEQ multiplex PCR, and the TCRdb table lists in-frame clones only, not all of them. The repertoire holds 35,000 to 45,000 clones, with roughly 86% as singletons. Sequencing used PBMCs, obtained almost 270 days after transplant. Every receptor here comes from a human patient who received an intestinal transplant, so some T cells may come from the graft donor.

The genes are TRBV5-4 and TRBJ2-3, with D possibly being TRBD2 (7 bases). Per germline, CDR1 SGHNT and CDR2 YYREEE (reference sequence). Trimming removed 4 bases at V and 5 bases at J, with 23 bases between. The CDR3 runs 17 residues. CDR3 DNA: TGTGCCAGCAGCATCAAGGGGGGGAGGATCGGAAAAGATACGCAGTATTTT. It specifies CASSIKGGRIGKDTQYF.

This chain connects TRBV25-1 to TRBJ2-1, with D unresolved. The V gene's germline CDR1 is MGHDK and CDR2 SYGVNS. The V and J ends lost 10 bases and 7 bases respectively, with 8 bases between them. The CDR3 sequence is 10 residues long. The chain's CDR3 is CATGWNEQFF. CDR3 sequence (DNA): TGTGCCACCGGATGGAATGAGCAGTTCTTC.

The chain has TRBV9 and TRBJ1-1, with 7 bases matching TRBD1. The germline CDR1 and CDR2 sequences are SGDLS and YYNGEE. Trimming at V came to 4 bases and at J to 1 base, leaving 7 bases not matched to a gene. The CDR3 loop spans 15 amino acids. The CDR3 protein is CASSPGDSGNTEAFF. The CDR3, as DNA: TGTGCCAGCAGCCCCGGGGACAGTGGGAACACTGAAGCTTTCTTT.

A single count supports this clone. The J gene is TRBJ2-1, the V gene TRBV4-1; 11 bases align to TRBD2. The CDR3 extends over 14 amino acids. Germline CDR1 MGHRA, CDR2 YSYEKL. J gave up 9 bases and V 6 bases, and 7 bases lay outside the gene matches. CDR3 sequence (DNA): TGCGCCAGCAGAGCCCGACTAGCGGGGAGTGAGCAGTTCTTC. Translating gives CASRARLAGSEQFF.

The chain joins TRBV2 to TRBJ1-5, with TRBD1 identical over 11 bases. The CDR3 is 16 residues long. Per the germline V gene, CDR1 is SNHLY and CDR2 is FYNNEI. Germline trimming cut 2 bases from V and 5 bases from J; bases unmatched to any gene: 5. CDR3 residues: CASSEPRDRGDQPQHF. The CDR3 DNA reads TGTGCCAGCAGTGAACCCCGGGACAGGGGGGATCAGCCCCAGCATTTT.

The genes are TRBV5-1 and TRBJ2-1; the D is unclear. CDR3 length: 20 residues. Trimming removed 1 base from V and 3 bases from J, with 26 bases in between. Looked up from germline, CDR1 is SGHRS and CDR2 is YFSETQ. The CDR3 nucleotides are TGCGCCAGCAGCTTGCCGGCAACTGTGACCAGACCCTTGGGCTACAATGAGCAGTTCTTC. It is translated as CASSLPATVTRPLGYNEQFF.

This chain connects TRBV7-2 to TRBJ2-5; 14 nucleotides line up with TRBD2. This CDR3 region has 17 residues. Looked up from germline, CDR1 is SGHTA and CDR2 is FQGNSA. V lost 5 bases to trimming and J lost 3 bases; unmatched junction nucleotides: 8. The CDR3 nucleotides are TGTGCCAGCAGCCCCGGACTAGCGGGGGGTATTGAAGAGACCCAGTACTTC. Amino acids: CASSPGLAGGIEETQYF.

The chain employs TRBV4-1 and TRBJ2-7, with 7 bases matching TRBD2. This CDR3 spans 13 amino acids. Germline V gene sequence: CDR1 MGHRA, CDR2 YSYEKL. V was pared by 4 bases and J by 7 bases, with 7 bases of the junction left unmatched. The CDR3 DNA is TGCGCCAGCAGCCCCACTAACGGGGGGGAGCAGTACTTC. Encoded protein: CASSPTNGGEQYF.

V is TRBV5-4 and J is TRBJ2-7, with TRBD2 identical over 7 bases. V lost 5 bases, J lost 12 bases, and 11 bases stayed unmatched. Germline CDR1 SGHNT, CDR2 YYREEE (reference sequence). The CDR3 is 12 residues long. The CDR3, as DNA: TGTGCCAGCAGTTCCTTGGCGGGGGTTCGGTACTTC. Protein product: CASSSLAGVRYF.

V gene TRBV5-4 combines with J gene TRBJ2-5; the match to TRBD1 covers 9 bases. Per germline, CDR1 SGHNT and CDR2 YYREEE (reference sequence). Trimming took 4 bases from V and 5 from J; bases not matched to a gene: 9. The CDR3 sequence is 15 residues long. CDR3 nucleotides: TGTGCCAGCAGCCCCCCGGACAGGGGTCTGGAGACCCAGTACTTC. It encodes CASSPPDRGLETQYF.

The chain couples TRBV7-2 to TRBJ1-5; 12 nucleotides match TRBD1. In germline, CDR1 is SGHTA, CDR2 FQGNSA. V lost 5 bases, J lost 5 bases, and 16 bases stayed unmatched. CDR3 length equals 19 residues. The CDR3 DNA is TGTGCCAGCAGCGCCCCTCCGGGACAGGGGGCTCTCTCACATCAGCCCCAGCATTTT. Protein sequence: CASSAPPGQGALSHQPQHF. The variable domain in full, with the rest retrieved from reference TRBV7-2 and TRBJ1-5, is GAGVSQSPSNKVTEKGKDVELRCDPISGHTALYWYRQSLGQGLEFLIYFQGNSAPDKSGLPSDRFSAERTGGSVSTLTIQRTQQEDSAVYLCASSAPPGQGALSHQPQHFGDGTRLSIL.